This entry lists 11 T cell receptor beta chains sequenced from one sample in a study of T cell clones after liver transplantation. Clones were sequenced by immunoSEQ multiplex PCR, and TCRdb holds only the in-frame ones, with some missing. This table has 4,500 to 6,000 clones, 31% appearing once. TCRbeta sequences of proliferating CFSE-low MLR cells were labeled alloreactive. No antigens are known for them. The material sequenced was CD4+ T cells from cultured PBMCs. The receptors shown here come from a human patient who received a liver transplant. Some of these T cells may belong to the graft donor.

This chain uses TRBV14 with TRBJ1-2; D ambiguous. V lost 4 bases and J 4 bases, leaving 10 bases between the germline ends. The V gene's germline CDR1 is SGHDN and CDR2 FVKESK. The CDR3 spans 13 residues. CDR3 in DNA: TGTGCCAGCAGCCTAGGACGGTTCTATGGCTACACCTTC. Translated: CASSLGRFYGYTF.

This clone was observed a few times. CDR3 bases: TGTGCCAGCAGTGAATGGAGGACTAGCGGAACTAGCACAGATACGCAGTATTTT. Its protein product is CASSEWRTSGTSTDTQYF. The J gene is TRBJ2-3, the V gene TRBV6-1; 10 bases match TRBD2. CDR3 length: 18 amino acids. Trimming removed 2 bases from V and 0 bases from J; junction bases left unmatched: 8. In germline, CDR1 is MNHNS, CDR2 SASEGT.

This clone was recorded a few times. This chain uses TRBV19 with TRBJ2-3; 9 bases map to TRBD1. This CDR3 contains 15 residues. V shed 7 bases and J 4 bases; nucleotides not matched to a gene: 9. Germline V gene data show CDR1 as LNHDA and CDR2 as SQIVND (reference sequence). For the CDR3, the DNA is TGTGCCAGTACCCGGGACAGGGTTGGCGCAGATACGCAGTATTTT. Encoded protein: CASTRDRVGADTQYF. The full variable domain, in which reference TRBV19 and TRBJ2-3 provide the parts outside the CDR3, is DGGITQSPKYLFRKEGQNVTLSCEQNLNHDAMYWYRQDPGQGLRLIYYSQIVNDFQKGDIAEGYSVSREKKESFPLTVTSAQKNPTAFYLCASTRDRVGADTQYFGPGTRLTVL.

This clone has only a few counts. The chain is built from TRBV5-1 and TRBJ2-3; D is ambiguous. This CDR3 region has 15 residues. Germline values: CDR1 SGHRS, CDR2 YFSETQ. V lost 1 base, J lost 2 bases, and 11 bases lay in between. Written as DNA, the CDR3 is TGCGCCAGCAGCTTGAACGTGGGGAACACAGATACGCAGTATTTT. This encodes CASSLNVGNTDTQYF.

The sample holds a few counts of this clone. J is TRBJ1-2 and V is TRBV29-1, with D unclear. Germline CDR1 SQVTM, CDR2 ANQGSEA. The CDR3 is 14 residues long. Trimming pared 0 bases from V and 2 bases from J, leaving 10 bases between. The CDR3 reads CSVEDHALNYGYTF. CDR3 bases: TGCAGCGTTGAAGATCACGCCCTCAACTATGGCTACACCTTC.

The rearrangement links TRBV2 to TRBJ2-2; weak D call: TRBD1 (5 bases). CDR3 size: 14 residues. The V and J ends lost 2 bases and 6 bases respectively, with 10 bases between them. Germline V lookup: CDR1 SNHLY, CDR2 FYNNEI. As DNA, the CDR3 is TGTGCCAGCAGTGAAAGGGGTGGGGCCGGGGAGCTGTTTTTT. It yields the protein CASSERGGAGELFF.

The sample holds a few counts of this clone. The chain joins TRBV30 to TRBJ2-5; D perhaps matches TRBD1 (7 bases). This CDR3 is built from 14 residues. The germline gives CDR1 GTSNPN, CDR2 SVGIG (reference sequence). The V end lost 1 base, the J end lost 4 bases, and 13 bases lay between the germline ends. In DNA, the CDR3 is TGTGCCTGGAGTGGCCACAGGGGAGGAGAGACCCAGTACTTC. Its translation is CAWSGHRGGETQYF.

V and J are TRBV28 and TRBJ1-2; D is unresolved. Germline V lookup: CDR1 MDHEN, CDR2 SYDVKM. Trimming pared 7 bases from V and 8 bases from J, leaving 17 bases between. CDR3 length equals 13 residues. In DNA, the CDR3 is TGTGCCAGCATGGCGGGCGCACCAGGCGGCTACACCTTC. Protein: CASMAGAPGGYTF.

This clone has just a few counts. The genes are TRBV29-1 and TRBJ2-2; D might be TRBD1 (5 bases). This CDR3 contains 12 residues. From germline, CDR1 is SQVTM and CDR2 ANQGSEA. Between the trimmed V and J ends, which lost 7 bases and 1 base, there was a span of 7 bases. The CDR3 DNA reads TGCAGCGCCGACAGGAACACCGGGGAGCTGTTTTTT. It codes for CSADRNTGELFF.

The chain has TRBV6-5 and TRBJ2-2; no definite D call. CDR1 is MNHEY, CDR2 SVGAGI, per germline. There are 13 residues in the CDR3. Deletions cut 6 bases from V and 2 bases from J, with 7 bases between. CDR3 in amino acids: CASRPANTGELFF. The DNA of the CDR3 is TGTGCCAGCAGGCCAGCAAACACCGGGGAGCTGTTTTTT.

V and J are TRBV11-3 and TRBJ1-4; 7 bases are a match to TRBD1. V lost 1 base and J lost 7; bases outside the gene matches: 3. The CDR3 contains 14 residues. Germline CDR1 is SGHNT and CDR2 is YENEEA. CDR3 amino acids: CASSLGRDSEKLFF. CDR3 nucleotides: TGTGCCAGCAGCTTAGGTCGGGACAGTGAAAAACTGTTTTTT.